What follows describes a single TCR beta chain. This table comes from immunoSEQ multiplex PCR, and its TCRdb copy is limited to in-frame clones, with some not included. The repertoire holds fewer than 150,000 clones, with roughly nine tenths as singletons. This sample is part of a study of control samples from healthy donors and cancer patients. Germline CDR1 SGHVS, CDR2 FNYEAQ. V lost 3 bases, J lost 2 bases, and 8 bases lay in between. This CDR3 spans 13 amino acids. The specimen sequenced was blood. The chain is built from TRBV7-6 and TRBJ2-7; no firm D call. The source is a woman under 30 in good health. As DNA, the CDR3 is TGTGCCAGCAGCTTGGGTGAAACCTACGAGCAGTACTTC. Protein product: CASSLGETYEQYF. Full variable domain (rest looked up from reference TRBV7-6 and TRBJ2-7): GAGVSQSPRYKVTKRGQDVALRCDPISGHVSLYWYRQALGQGPEFLTYFNYEAQQDKSGLPNDRFSAERPEGSISTLTIQRTEQRDSAMYRCASSLGETYEQYFGPGTRLTVT.